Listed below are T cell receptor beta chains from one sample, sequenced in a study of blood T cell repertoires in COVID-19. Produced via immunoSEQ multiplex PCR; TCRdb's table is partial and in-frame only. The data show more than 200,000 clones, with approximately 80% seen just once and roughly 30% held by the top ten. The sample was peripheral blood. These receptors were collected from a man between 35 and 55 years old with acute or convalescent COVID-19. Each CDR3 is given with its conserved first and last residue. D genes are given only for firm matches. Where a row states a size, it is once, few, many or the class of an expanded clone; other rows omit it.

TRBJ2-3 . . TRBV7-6 TGTGCCAGCAGCCCGTCCGGAGGCGGGCTCACAGATACGCAGTATTTT CASSPSGGGLTDTQYF
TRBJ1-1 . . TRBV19 TGTGCCAGTAGCACGACACAGAACACTGAAGCTTTCTTT CASSTTQNTEAFF
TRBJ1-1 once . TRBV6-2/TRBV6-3 TGTGCCAGCAGTCCCGAGCGGGCTGAAGCTTTCTTT CASSPERAEAFF
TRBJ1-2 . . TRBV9 TGTGCCAGCAGCGTACAGCCAGAGGTTGATGGCTACACCTTC CASSVQPEVDGYTF
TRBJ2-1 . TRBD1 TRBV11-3 TGTGCCAGCAGCTTAGGGGGACAGGGGGCTGGTGAGCAGTTCTTC CASSLGGQGAGEQFF
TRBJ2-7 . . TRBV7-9 TGTGCCAGCAGCTTAGCCACAGCCTCCTACGAGCAGTACTTC CASSLATASYEQYF
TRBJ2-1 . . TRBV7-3 TGTGCCAGCAGCCCGACGGGGATCTGGTCTGACAATGAGCAGTTCTTC CASSPTGIWSDNEQFF
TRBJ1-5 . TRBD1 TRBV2 TGTGCCAGCAGGAGGGACAGGGGAGGTCAGCCCCAGCATTTT CASRRDRGGQPQHF
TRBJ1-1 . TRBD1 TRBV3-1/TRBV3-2 TGTGCCAGCAGCCAAGCCTTTAGACAGGGGGCCACTGAAGCTTTCTTT CASSQAFRQGATEAFF
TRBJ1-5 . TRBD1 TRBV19 TGTGCCAGTAGTAGACAGGGGAGCAATCAGCCCCAGCATTTT CASSRQGSNQPQHF
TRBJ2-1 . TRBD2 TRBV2 TGTGCCAGCAGTGAAGGGATTTTAGCGGGAGTAGAGGAGCAGTTCTTC CASSEGILAGVEEQFF
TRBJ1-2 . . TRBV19 TGTGCCAGTAGTCCAGGGAGGGGGTTCTATGGCTACACCTTC CASSPGRGFYGYTF
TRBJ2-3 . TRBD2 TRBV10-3 TGTGCCATCAGTGGGCGACTAGCGGGCACACACTACACTAGCACAGATACGCAGTATTTT CAISGRLAGTHYTSTDTQYF
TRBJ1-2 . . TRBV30 TGTGCCTGGACCCAACCGGGTGACGGGAGTGGAGCTATCTATGGCTACACCTTC CAWTQPGDGSGAIYGYTF
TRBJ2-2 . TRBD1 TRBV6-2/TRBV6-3 TGTGCCAGCAGCCCAGTCCGGGACAGACGCACCGGGGAGCTGTTTTTT CASSPVRDRRTGELFF
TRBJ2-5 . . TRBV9 TGTGCCAGCAGCCCGATGGGGGTCGGGGGAGAGACCCAGTACTTC CASSPMGVGGETQYF
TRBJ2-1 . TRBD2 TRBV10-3 TGTGCCATCAGCGGACTAGCGGGCTCCTACAATGAGCAGTTCTTC CAISGLAGSYNEQFF
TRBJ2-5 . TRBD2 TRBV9 TGTGCCAGCAGCGGGGGGTTAGCGGGAGAGGGAGAGACCCAGTACTTC CASSGGLAGEGETQYF
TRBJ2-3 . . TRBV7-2 TGTGCCAGCAGCTTAGATCGGAGGGCCCCAGATACGCAGTATTTT CASSLDRRAPDTQYF
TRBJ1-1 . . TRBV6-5 TGTGCCAGCAGTTACCAGCCGGGACTTATGAACACTGAAGCTTTCTTT CASSYQPGLMNTEAFF
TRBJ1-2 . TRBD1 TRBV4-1 TGCGCCAGCAGACAGACAGGGGGCGCCCGGGGCTACACCTTC CASRQTGGARGYTF
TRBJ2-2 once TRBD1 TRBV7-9 TGTGCCAGCAGCTCAGACAGGGGGAACACCGGGGAGCTGTTTTTT CASSSDRGNTGELFF
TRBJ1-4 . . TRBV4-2 TGTGCCAGCAGCCAAGATCGGGGTGAAAAACTGTTTTTT CASSQDRGEKLFF
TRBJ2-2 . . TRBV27 TGTGCCAGCAGTTTCGACGGGACCGGGGAGCTGTTTTTT CASSFDGTGELFF
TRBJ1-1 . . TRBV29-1 TGCAGCGTTGAGGAGGGCGGGAGCACTGAAGCTTTCTTT CSVEEGGSTEAFF
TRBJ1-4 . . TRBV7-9 TGTGCCAGCAGCGCCATAGGTGGAGGGGTAGATGAAAAACTGTTTTTT CASSAIGGGVDEKLFF
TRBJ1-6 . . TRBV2 TGTGCCAGCAAACCGACAGCTCCTCTTAATTCACCCCTCCACTTT CASKPTAPLNSPLHF